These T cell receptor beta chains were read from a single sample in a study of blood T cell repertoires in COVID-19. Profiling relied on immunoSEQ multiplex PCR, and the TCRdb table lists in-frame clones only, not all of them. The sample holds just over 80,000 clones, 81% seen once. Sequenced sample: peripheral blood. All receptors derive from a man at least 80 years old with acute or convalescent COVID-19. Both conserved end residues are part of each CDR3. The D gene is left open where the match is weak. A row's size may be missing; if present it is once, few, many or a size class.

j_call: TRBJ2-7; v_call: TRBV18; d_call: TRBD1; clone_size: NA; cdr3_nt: TGTGCCAGCTCACCTATCCAGACAGGGGAGCAGTACTTC; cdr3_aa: CASSPIQTGEQYF
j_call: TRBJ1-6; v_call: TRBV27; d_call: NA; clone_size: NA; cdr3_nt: TGTGCCAGCAGTTTATCGGGCAGATATAATTCACCCCTCCACTTT; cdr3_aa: CASSLSGRYNSPLHF
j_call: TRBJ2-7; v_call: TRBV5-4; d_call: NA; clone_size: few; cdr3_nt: TGTGCCAGCAGCTTGGCTCGGGGTTTGGGTGGCGAGCAGTACTTC; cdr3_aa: CASSLARGLGGEQYF
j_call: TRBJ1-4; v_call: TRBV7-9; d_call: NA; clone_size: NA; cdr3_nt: TGTGCCAGCAGCTTAGCGCTCCAGGGGAATGAAAAACTGTTTTTT; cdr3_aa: CASSLALQGNEKLFF
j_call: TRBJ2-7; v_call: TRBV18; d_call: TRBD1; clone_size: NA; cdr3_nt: TGTGCCAGCTCCCTCGACAGGGGGCGACCCTACGAGCAGTACTTC; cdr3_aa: CASSLDRGRPYEQYF
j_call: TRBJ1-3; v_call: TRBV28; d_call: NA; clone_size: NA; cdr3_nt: TGTGCCAGCAGTTTCCTCAGTGGGCCCTCTGGAAACACCATATATTTT; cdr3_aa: CASSFLSGPSGNTIYF
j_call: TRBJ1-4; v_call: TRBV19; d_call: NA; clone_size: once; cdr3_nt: TGTGCCAGTAGTCCGAGAGCCGCAACTAATGAAAAACTGTTTTTT; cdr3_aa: CASSPRAATNEKLFF
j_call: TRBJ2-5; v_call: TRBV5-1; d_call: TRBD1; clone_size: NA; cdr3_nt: TGCGCCAGCAGCATAGGACAGGGAGGCCAAGAGACCCAGTACTTC; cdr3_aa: CASSIGQGGQETQYF
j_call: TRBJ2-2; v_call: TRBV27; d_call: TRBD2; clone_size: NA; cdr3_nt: TGTGCCAGCAGTCAAAACGGCGGGAGGATCGCCGGGGAGCTGTTTTTT; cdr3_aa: CASSQNGGRIAGELFF
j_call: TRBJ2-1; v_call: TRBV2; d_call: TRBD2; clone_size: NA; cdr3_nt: TGTGCCAGCGGGGGAGGGGAGGATGAGCAGTTCTTC; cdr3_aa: CASGGGEDEQFF
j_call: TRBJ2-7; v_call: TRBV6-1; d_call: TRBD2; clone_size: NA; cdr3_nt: TGTGCCAGCAGTGACAGCGGGACTGTCTCCTACGAGCAGTACTTC; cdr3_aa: CASSDSGTVSYEQYF
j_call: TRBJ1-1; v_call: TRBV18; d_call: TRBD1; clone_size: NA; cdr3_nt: TGTGCCAGCTCACCGGGACAGGGGAAGAACACTGAAGCTTTCTTT; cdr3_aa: CASSPGQGKNTEAFF
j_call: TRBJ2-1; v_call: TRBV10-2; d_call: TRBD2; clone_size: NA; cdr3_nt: TGCGCCAGCAGTGAAACACTAGCGGGAGGGTACAATGAGCAGTTCTTC; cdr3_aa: CASSETLAGGYNEQFF
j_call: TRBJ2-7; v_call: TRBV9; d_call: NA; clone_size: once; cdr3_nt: TGTGCCAGCAGCGTAGATATCTACGAGCAGTACTTC; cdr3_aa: CASSVDIYEQYF
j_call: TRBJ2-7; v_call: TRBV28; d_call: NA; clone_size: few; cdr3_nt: TGTGCCAGCAGCCCCGGACAGAACTACGAGCAGTACTTC; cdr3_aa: CASSPGQNYEQYF
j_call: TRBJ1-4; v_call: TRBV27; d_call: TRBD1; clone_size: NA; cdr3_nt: TGTGCCAGCAGATTCGTCGGGACAGGGGTTGAAAAACTGTTTTTT; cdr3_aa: CASRFVGTGVEKLFF
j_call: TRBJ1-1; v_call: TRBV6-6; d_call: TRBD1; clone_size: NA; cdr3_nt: TGTGCCAGCAGTGACAGGGGAGTAGCTTTCTTT; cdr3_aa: CASSDRGVAFF
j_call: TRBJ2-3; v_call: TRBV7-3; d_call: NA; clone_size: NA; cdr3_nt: TGTGCCAGCAGCTTAACCGGGGTTGGAGGCACAGATACGCAGTATTTT; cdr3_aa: CASSLTGVGGTDTQYF
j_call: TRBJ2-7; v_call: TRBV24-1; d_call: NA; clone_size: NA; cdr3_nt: TGTGCCACCAGTGATCCAGACACCTACGAGCAGTACTTC; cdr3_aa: CATSDPDTYEQYF
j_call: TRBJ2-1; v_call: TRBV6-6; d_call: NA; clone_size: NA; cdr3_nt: TGTGCCAGCAGTGGACCGGGGGTCTCCGGCAATGAGCAGTTCTTC; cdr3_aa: CASSGPGVSGNEQFF
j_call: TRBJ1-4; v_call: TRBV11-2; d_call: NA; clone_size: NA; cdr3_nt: TGTGCCAGCAGCTTGACATTGACAGAGACCAAACTGTTTTTT; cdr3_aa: CASSLTLTETKLFF
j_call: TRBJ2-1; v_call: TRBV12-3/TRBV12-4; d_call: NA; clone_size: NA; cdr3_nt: TGTGCCAGCAGCCCAGGGTACAATGAGCAGTTCTTC; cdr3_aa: CASSPGYNEQFF
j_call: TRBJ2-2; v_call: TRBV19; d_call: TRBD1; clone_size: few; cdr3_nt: TGTGCCAGTAAACAGGGGGCTTCATATTCAGGGGAGCTGTTTTTT; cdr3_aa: CASKQGASYSGELFF
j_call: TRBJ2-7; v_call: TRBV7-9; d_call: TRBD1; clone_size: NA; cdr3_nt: TGTGCCAGCAGCTCGACAGGGGGTTCCTACGAGCAGTACTTC; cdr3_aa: CASSSTGGSYEQYF
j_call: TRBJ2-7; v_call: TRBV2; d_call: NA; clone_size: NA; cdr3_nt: TGTGCCAGCAGAACCGCCGGCTTACCAGCTGCGGGCGAGCAGTACTTC; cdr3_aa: CASRTAGLPAAGEQYF
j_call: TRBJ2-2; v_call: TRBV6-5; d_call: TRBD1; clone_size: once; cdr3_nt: TGTGCCAGCAGTCGGGGACAGGAGGACACCGGGGAGCTGTTTTTT; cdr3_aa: CASSRGQEDTGELFF
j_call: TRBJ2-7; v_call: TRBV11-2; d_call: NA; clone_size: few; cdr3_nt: TGTGCCAGCAGCTTAGATCCGGGCGAGCAGTACTTC; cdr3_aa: CASSLDPGEQYF
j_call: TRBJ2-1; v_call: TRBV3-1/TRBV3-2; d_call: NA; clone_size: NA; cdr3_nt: TGTGCCAGCAGCCACGCACTAGGGGAGCAGTTCTTC; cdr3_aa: CASSHALGEQFF
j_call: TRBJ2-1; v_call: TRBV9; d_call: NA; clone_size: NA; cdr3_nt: TGTGCCAGCAGCTTTACAGCGGGCTCCTACAATGAGCAGTTCTTC; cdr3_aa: CASSFTAGSYNEQFF
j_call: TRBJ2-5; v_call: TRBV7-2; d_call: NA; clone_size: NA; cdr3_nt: TGTGCCAGCAGCGCGGGACTCCAGCAAGAGACCCAGTACTTC; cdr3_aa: CASSAGLQQETQYF
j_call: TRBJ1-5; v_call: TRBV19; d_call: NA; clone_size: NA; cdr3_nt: TGTGCCAGTAGTCGTAGTGAAAATCAGCCCCAGCATTTT; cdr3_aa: CASSRSENQPQHF
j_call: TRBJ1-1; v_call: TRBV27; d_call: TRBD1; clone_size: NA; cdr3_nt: TGTGCCAGCACCTCGGGACAGCCAGGTCACACTGAAGCTTTCTTT; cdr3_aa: CASTSGQPGHTEAFF
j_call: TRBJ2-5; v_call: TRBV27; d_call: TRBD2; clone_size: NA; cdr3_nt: TGTGCCAGCAGTCTAGTGGGGACTAGAAGTGAGGCCCAGTACTTC; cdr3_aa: CASSLVGTRSEAQYF
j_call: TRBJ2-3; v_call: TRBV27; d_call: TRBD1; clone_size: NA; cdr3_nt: TGTGCCAGCAGTTCCGACTACAGGGGATACACAGATACGCAGTATTTT; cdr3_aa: CASSSDYRGYTDTQYF
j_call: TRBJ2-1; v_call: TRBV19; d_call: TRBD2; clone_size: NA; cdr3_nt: TGTGCCAGTAGGGTCTCCGGCGGGGGGTCTTACAATGAGCAGTTCTTC; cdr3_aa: CASRVSGGGSYNEQFF
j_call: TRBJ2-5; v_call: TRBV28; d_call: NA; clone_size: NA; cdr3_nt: TGTGCCAGCAGTTTCAGCGCCCAAGAGACCCAGTACTTC; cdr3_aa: CASSFSAQETQYF
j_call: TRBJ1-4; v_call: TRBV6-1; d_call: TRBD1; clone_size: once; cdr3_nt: TGTGCCAGCAGTGACCAACACGGACAGGGGAATGAAAAACTGTTTTTT; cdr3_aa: CASSDQHGQGNEKLFF
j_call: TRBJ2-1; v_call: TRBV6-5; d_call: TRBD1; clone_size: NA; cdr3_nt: TGTGCCAGCCTCCAGGGGGTGCTCAATGAGCAGTTCTTC; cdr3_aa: CASLQGVLNEQFF
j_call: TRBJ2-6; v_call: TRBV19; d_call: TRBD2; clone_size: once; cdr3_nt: TGTGCCAGTAGCAACCGGGGCCCGAGGGAGGGTTCTGGGGCCAACGTCCTGACTTTC; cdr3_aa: CASSNRGPREGSGANVLTF
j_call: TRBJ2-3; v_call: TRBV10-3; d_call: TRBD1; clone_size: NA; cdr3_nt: TGTGCCATCGGGGACAGAGAAACAGATACGCAGTATTTT; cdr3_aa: CAIGDRETDTQYF
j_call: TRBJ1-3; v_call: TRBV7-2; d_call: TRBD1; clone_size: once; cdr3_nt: TGTGCCAGCAGCTTAGCCGGGACAGCGTTTACTGGAAACACCATATATTTT; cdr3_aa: CASSLAGTAFTGNTIYF
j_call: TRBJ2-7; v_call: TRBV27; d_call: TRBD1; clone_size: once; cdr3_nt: TGTGCCAGCAGTTCCTCCGGGACAGGGATCTACGAGCAGTACTTC; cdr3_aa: CASSSSGTGIYEQYF
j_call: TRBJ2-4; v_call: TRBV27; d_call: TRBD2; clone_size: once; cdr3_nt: TGTGCCAGCAGTTTTGGGGGACTAGAAACAAACATTCAGTACTTC; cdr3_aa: CASSFGGLETNIQYF
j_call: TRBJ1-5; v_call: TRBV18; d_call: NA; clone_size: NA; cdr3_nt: TGTGCCAGCTCACCCCCCGGACTTCTGAGCAATCAGCCCCAGCATTTT; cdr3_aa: CASSPPGLLSNQPQHF
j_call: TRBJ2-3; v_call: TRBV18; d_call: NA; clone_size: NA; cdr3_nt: TGTGCCAGCTCACCCATAGGCACTACCCCTCCAGATACGCAGTATTTT; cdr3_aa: CASSPIGTTPPDTQYF
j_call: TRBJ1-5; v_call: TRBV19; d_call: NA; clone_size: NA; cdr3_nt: TGTGCCAGTAGCCTACTAGGTCAGCCCCAGCATTTT; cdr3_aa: CASSLLGQPQHF
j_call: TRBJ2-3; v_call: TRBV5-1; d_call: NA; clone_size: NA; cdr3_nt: TGCGCCAGCAGCCCCGACCGGGGCACAGATACGCAGTATTTT; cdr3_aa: CASSPDRGTDTQYF
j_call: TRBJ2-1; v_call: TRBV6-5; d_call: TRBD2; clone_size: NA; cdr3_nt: TGTGCCAGCAGTTACTCTGCGGGAGGGCCAAATGAGCAGTTCTTC; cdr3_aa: CASSYSAGGPNEQFF